Below, 5 T cell receptor beta chains from the same sample are listed, as sequenced in a study of cytomegalovirus exposure and HLA in healthy donors (dated 2017 in TCRdb). The library was obtained by the immunoSEQ multiplex PCR assay. A mixture of 60 forward primers for TCR Vbeta segments and 13 reverse primers for TCR Jbeta segments was used in the multiplex PCR. This immuneACCESS table, as held by TCRdb, lists in-frame sequences with V and J called but not all clones. Of the missing ones, under half trace to an unresolved V gene in checked studies; the others have no known cause. For this sample the table gives about 160,000 clones, of which about three quarters were detected only once. The ten largest clones represent 2.8% of the sample. Sample: PBMCs. These receptors originate from a woman aged 30 to 39 in good health and CMV-seronegative.

V is TRBV5-4 and J is TRBJ2-7, with TRBD2 identical over 13 bases. Germline lookup yields CDR1 SGHNT and CDR2 YYREEE (reference sequence). V dropped 5 bases and J dropped 3; count of bases not matched to a gene: 5. This CDR3 has 15 residues. The CDR3 here is CASRAGTSGIYEQYF. DNA for the CDR3: TGTGCCAGCAGAGCCGGGACTAGCGGGATCTACGAGCAGTACTTC.

This clone occurred a few times. The chain couples TRBV7-6 to TRBJ2-6, with D maybe TRBD2 (5 bases). This CDR3 has 17 amino acids. CDR1 is SGHVS and CDR2 is FNYEAQ in the germline V gene. Trimming took off 5 bases at V and 0 bases at J, with 14 bases between the two ends. The CDR3 DNA reads TGTGCCAGCAGCCCAGAGGGCGGGTTCTCTGGGGCCAACGTCCTGACTTTC. Protein: CASSPEGGFSGANVLTF.

V gene TRBV28 combines with J gene TRBJ1-2; D is unclear. V lost 2 bases and J 4 bases, leaving 20 bases between the germline ends. This CDR3 has 17 amino acids. CDR1 MDHEN and CDR2 SYDVKM come from the germline V gene. CDR3 protein: CASSLIGGGVWGYGYTF. The CDR3 DNA is TGTGCCAGCAGTTTAATAGGCGGCGGGGTATGGGGCTATGGCTACACCTTC.

The rearrangement uses TRBV4-3 and TRBJ2-7; 7 nucleotides align to TRBD1. From germline, CDR1 is LGHNA and CDR2 YSLEER. The V segment lost 2 bases and the J segment 4 bases; nucleotides outside the gene matches: 5. The CDR3 spans 14 residues. CDR3 amino acids: CASSQTTGAYEQYF. The CDR3 nucleotides are TGCGCCAGCAGCCAAACCACAGGGGCGTACGAGCAGTACTTC.

The rearrangement uses TRBV2 and TRBJ2-3; 7 bases are shared with TRBD2. CDR1 is SNHLY and CDR2 is FYNNEI in the germline V gene. This CDR3 is 14 amino acids long. J was trimmed by 1 base and V by 6 bases; bases with no gene match: 4. DNA of the CDR3: TGTGCCAGCAGGCGCCTAGCGGGCACAGATACGCAGTATTTT. Its protein is CASRRLAGTDTQYF.